These 19 T cell receptor beta chains originate from one sample sequenced in a study of beta chain features in type 1 diabetes. Since all of the isolated RNA was reverse transcribed, expressed TCRB transcripts were what got sequenced. Sequenced by immunoSEQ multiplex PCR; TCRdb stores in-frame clones only, minus some. The sample shows 200,000 to 250,000 clones, roughly a tenth of them seen only once. The specimen sequenced was central memory CD4+ T cells from blood. These TCRs come from a man between 18 and 29 years old in good health.

The V gene is TRBV4-2, the J gene TRBJ2-4, with 7 bases that match TRBD1. Trimming cost V 0 bases and J 1 base; bases outside gene matches: 9. In germline, CDR1 is LGHNA, CDR2 YNFKEQ. The CDR3 runs to 18 residues. The CDR3 nucleotides read TGTGCCAGCAGCCAAGAGGGTGGCACGACAGGGGCCAAAAACATTCAGTACTTC. This codes for CASSQEGGTTGAKNIQYF.

The chain links TRBV7-6 to TRBJ2-3; perhaps TRBD2 as D (6 bases). The germline V gene encodes CDR1 SGHVS and CDR2 FNYEAQ. The CDR3 runs 14 residues. V lost 5 bases and J lost 2, with 11 bases in between. The CDR3: CASSPRDFTDTQYF. The DNA of the CDR3 is TGTGCCAGCAGCCCCCGGGACTTCACAGATACGCAGTATTTT.

This clone has more than one count but fewer than ten. V and J are TRBV5-5 and TRBJ2-5; D remains unclear. Germline-derived CDR1 and CDR2 are SGHKS and YYEKEE (reference sequence). The CDR3 runs 14 residues. Trimming took off 4 bases at V and 2 bases at J, with 12 bases between the two ends. This CDR3 reads CASSLGPWQETQYF. The DNA for the CDR3 is TGTGCCAGCAGCCTCGGACCGTGGCAAGAGACCCAGTACTTC.

The rearrangement uses TRBV6-6 and TRBJ1-1; D is ambiguous. This CDR3 spans 12 amino acids. Per the germline V gene, CDR1 is MNHNY and CDR2 is SVGAGI (reference sequence). Trimming took 7 bases from V and 5 from J, leaving 11 bases between them. Written as DNA, the CDR3 is TGTGCCAGCACCCAAGGCGTTACTGAAGCTTTCTTT. Protein product: CASTQGVTEAFF.

The CDR3 sequence is CASSGALGDTQYF. As DNA, the CDR3 is TGCGCCAGCAGTGGGGCCTTAGGAGATACGCAGTATTTT. The V gene is TRBV10-1, the J gene TRBJ2-3; D is unclear. The CDR3 has 13 residues. Germline V gene sequence: CDR1 WNHNN, CDR2 SYGVQD (reference sequence). Trimming cost V 4 bases and J 5 bases, with 10 bases left between them.

This clone was counted only a few times. An end of the junction does not agree with germline; a read error may underlie this. V is TRBV28 and J is TRBJ2-7; 10 bases align to TRBD2. CDR3 size: 12 residues. From germline, CDR1 is MDHEN and CDR2 SYDVKM. This chain's CDR3 is CASSSSGRVYPF. For the CDR3, the DNA is TGTGCCAGCAGCTCCAGCGGGAGGGTTTACCCGTTC.

The chain has TRBV11-2 and TRBJ2-3, with TRBD2 identical over 7 bases. The CDR3 extends over 15 amino acids. J gave up 4 bases and V 2 bases, and 6 bases lay outside the gene matches. Germline CDR1 SGHAT, CDR2 FQNNGV. CDR3 nucleotides: TGTGCCAGCAGCTTATGGCCTCGGGGGGCAGATACGCAGTATTTT. It codes for CASSLWPRGADTQYF.

In its sample, this clone was seen many times. The V and J genes are TRBV28 and TRBJ2-1, with 11 bases lining up with TRBD2. The CDR3 runs to 15 residues. J was trimmed by 5 bases and V by 4 bases; bases with no gene match: 4. Germline V gene lookup returns CDR1 MDHEN and CDR2 SYDVKM. The CDR3 loop is CASSSLAGGHNEQFF. The DNA for the CDR3 is TGTGCCAGCAGTTCCCTAGCGGGAGGCCACAATGAGCAGTTCTTC.

Comments on this clone: This sequence is one base from a far larger clone and is likely a read error. The V call is TRBV5-8, the J call TRBJ2-5; D is unresolved. The V end lost 2 bases, the J end lost 1 base, and 0 bases lay between the germline ends. Germline-derived CDR1 and CDR2 are SGHTS and YDEGEE. The CDR3 runs 11 residues. CDR3: CASSFQETQYF. For the CDR3, the DNA is TGTGCCAGCAGCTTCCAAGAGACCCAGTACTTC. Variable domain in full (rest from reference TRBV5-8 and TRBJ2-5): EAGVTQSPTHLIKTRGQQATLRCSPISGHTSVYWYQQALGLGLQFLLWYDEGEERNRGNFPPRFSGRQFPNYSSELNVNALELEDSALYLCASSFQETQYFGPGTRLLVL.

This clone was picked up a small number of times. This rearrangement joins TRBV29-1 to TRBJ2-1; 7 bases align to TRBD1. Looked up from germline, CDR1 is SQVTM and CDR2 is ANQGSEA. The CDR3 extends over 12 amino acids. V gave up 7 bases and J gave up 4 bases; unmatched junction bases: 4. CDR3 nucleotides: TGCAGCGCGATCAGGGGGTACAATGAGCAGTTCTTC. The encoded protein is CSAIRGYNEQFF.

The CDR3 DNA reads TGCGCCAGCAGCTGGGGGCTAGGGGCGACCCTCTCCTACGAGCAGTACTTC. Protein: CASSWGLGATLSYEQYF. The gene calls are TRBV5-1 and TRBJ2-7; D is possibly TRBD1 (6 bases). CDR1 is SGHRS and CDR2 is YFSETQ in the germline V gene. V was trimmed by 3 bases and J by 0 bases, leaving 19 bases between them. This CDR3 spans 17 amino acids.

In its sample, this clone was seen a few times. J is TRBJ2-5 and V is TRBV11-2, with D possibly being TRBD1 (6 bases). V was trimmed by 6 bases and J by 4 bases, leaving 12 bases between them. Germline CDR1 is SGHAT and CDR2 is FQNNGV. CDR3 length: 13 residues. CDR3 sequence reads: CASSYRVGETQYF. CDR3 sequence (DNA): TGTGCCAGCAGTTACAGGGTAGGAGAGACCCAGTACTTC.

This sequence joins TRBV7-2 and TRBJ2-7; D unclear. Germline V gene sequence: CDR1 SGHTA, CDR2 FQGNSA. Trimming stripped 5 bases from V and 7 bases from J, with 9 bases between. The CDR3 is made up of 11 amino acids. The CDR3 DNA is TGTGCCAGCAGCCTCTATGGTGAGCAGTACTTC. This codes for CASSLYGEQYF.

The CDR3 DNA follows: TGTGCCAGCAGCTTGTATCAGGGGGCAGAGACCCAGTACTTC. Translated, it gives CASSLYQGAETQYF. The chain combines TRBV5-4 with TRBJ2-5; TRBD1 aligns across 8 bases. Losses at the gene ends were 1 base for V and 4 bases for J; bases not matched to a gene: 3. The length of the CDR3 is 14 residues. Looked up from germline, CDR1 is SGHNT and CDR2 is YYREEE (reference sequence).

This clone appeared a few times. The chain has TRBV5-1 and TRBJ1-2, with 8 bases that match TRBD1. This CDR3 is 13 amino acids long. J was trimmed by 3 bases and V by 5 bases; bases with no gene match: 3. The germline CDR1 and CDR2 sequences are SGHRS and YFSETQ. The CDR3 reads CASRPDRDYGYTF. The DNA for the CDR3 is TGCGCCAGCAGACCGGACAGGGACTATGGCTACACCTTC.

This chain connects TRBV5-1 to TRBJ2-3; D not resolved. Trimming left V 5 bases short and J 5 bases short, with 9 bases between. The CDR3 covers 12 residues. Germline lookup yields CDR1 SGHRS and CDR2 YFSETQ. The CDR3 loop is CASRENEDTQYF. CDR3 DNA sequence: TGCGCCAGCAGGGAGAACGAAGATACGCAGTATTTT.

The chain carries TRBV6-6 and TRBJ1-6; D might be TRBD1 (6 bases). The V end lost 2 bases, the J end lost 7 bases, and 9 bases lay between the germline ends. The CDR3 is made up of 14 amino acids. The germline V gene has CDR1 MNHNY and CDR2 SVGAGI (reference sequence). The CDR3 loop reads CASSYGGLNSPLHF. The CDR3 DNA follows: TGTGCCAGCAGTTACGGGGGGCTGAATTCACCCCTCCACTTT.

The rearrangement links TRBV2 to TRBJ1-4; no definite D call. V was shortened by 8 bases and J by 4 bases, with 14 bases between the two germline ends. This CDR3 comprises 14 residues. The germline V gene encodes CDR1 SNHLY and CDR2 FYNNEI. CDR3 protein: CASSEDRFNEKLFF. The CDR3 nucleotides are TGTGCCAGCTCGGAGGACCGATTTAATGAAAAACTGTTTTTT.

V gene TRBV19 combines with J gene TRBJ1-4, with D uncertain. Trimming stripped 3 bases from V and 8 bases from J, with 10 bases between. The germline gives CDR1 LNHDA, CDR2 SQIVND (reference sequence). The CDR3 has 13 residues. CDR3 in amino acids: CASSMASTEKLFF. CDR3 nucleotides: TGTGCCAGTAGTATGGCCAGTACAGAAAAACTGTTTTTT.